This entry lists 24 T cell receptor beta chains sequenced from one sample in a study of blood T cell repertoires in COVID-19. The table came from immunoSEQ multiplex PCR; TCRdb's copy has only in-frame clones and leaves some out. Here the sample spans about 140,000 clones, roughly 79% being singletons. Sequences were obtained from peripheral blood. These TCRs come from a man in his fifties or sixties with active or convalescent COVID-19.

CDR3 sequence: CASRIGTAIYGYTF. CDR3 in DNA: TGTGCCAGTAGGATCGGGACAGCCATCTATGGCTACACCTTC. The J gene is TRBJ1-2, the V gene TRBV19; 7 positions match TRBD1. V trimming: 6 bases; J trimming: 4 bases; junction bases outside the gene matches: 8. The CDR3 is 14 amino acids. CDR1 is LNHDA and CDR2 is SQIVND in the germline V gene (reference sequence).

The rearrangement uses TRBV13 and TRBJ1-1; 7 nucleotides match TRBD1. J lost 4 bases, V lost 1 base, and 12 bases had no gene match. CDR3 length: 17 amino acids. Germline lookup yields CDR1 PRHDT and CDR2 FYEKMQ (reference sequence). This CDR3 reads CASSLVSWPYRGTEAFF. The CDR3 nucleotides are TGTGCCAGCAGCTTAGTTAGCTGGCCGTACAGGGGCACTGAAGCTTTCTTT.

The rearrangement uses TRBV9 and TRBJ1-1; D gene uncertain. CDR1 SGDLS and CDR2 YYNGEE come from the germline V gene. V was shortened by 0 bases and J by 0 bases, with 6 bases between the two germline ends. CDR3 length: 14 amino acids. CDR3 residues: CASSVVGMNTEAFF. CDR3 bases: TGTGCCAGCAGCGTAGTGGGCATGAACACTGAAGCTTTCTTT. The complete variable domain, with remaining parts taken from reference TRBV9 and TRBJ1-1, reads DSGVTQTPKHLITATGQRVTLRCSPRSGDLSVYWYQQSLDQGLQFLIQYYNGEERAKGNILERFSAQQFPDLHSELNLSSLELGDSALYFCASSVVGMNTEAFFGQGTRLTVV.

The chain has TRBV27 and TRBJ2-1; tentatively, D is TRBD1 (7 bases). Germline values: CDR1 MNHEY, CDR2 SMNVEV (reference sequence). This CDR3 comprises 17 residues. The V gene lost 2 bases and the J gene lost 2 bases, with 16 bases spanning the gap. The CDR3 spells CASSLIPRGTAYNEQFF. CDR3 in DNA: TGTGCCAGCAGTTTAATACCCCGCGGGACAGCCTACAATGAGCAGTTCTTC.

V gene TRBV7-2 combines with J gene TRBJ2-5; D ambiguous. This CDR3 spans 16 amino acids. CDR1 is SGHTA, CDR2 FQGNSA, per germline. Trimming took off 0 bases at V and 7 bases at J, with 18 bases between the two ends. CDR3 nucleotide sequence: TGTGCCAGCAGCTTAGCATCCCAAGATCCCTCCGGGACCCAGTACTTC. It yields the protein CASSLASQDPSGTQYF.

The chain couples TRBV7-3 to TRBJ2-1; D is perhaps TRBD2 (6 bases). The germline V gene encodes CDR1 SGHTA and CDR2 FQGTGA. V was pared by 3 bases and J by 1 base, with 7 bases between. The CDR3 contains 14 residues. CDR3 region: CASSFRGSYNEQFF. CDR3 nucleotide sequence: TGTGCCAGCAGCTTTCGGGGGTCCTACAATGAGCAGTTCTTC. Based on the CDR3 plus reference TRBV7-3 and TRBJ2-1, the full variable domain is GAGVSQTPSNKVTEKGKYVELRCDPISGHTALYWYRQSLGQGPEFLIYFQGTGAADDSGLPNDRFFAVRPEGSVSTLKIQRTERGDSAVYLCASSFRGSYNEQFFGPGTRLTVL.

The chain combines TRBV9 with TRBJ1-2; 11 bases are a match to TRBD1. The germline CDR1 and CDR2 sequences are SGDLS and YYNGEE. The V and J ends lost 0 bases and 5 bases, in that order; junction bases with no gene match: 9. This CDR3 is 17 amino acids long. For the CDR3, the DNA is TGTGCCAGCAGCGTAGGGACAGGGGGCGCCGCTCGTTATGGCTACACCTTC. It yields the protein CASSVGTGGAARYGYTF.

The chain recombines TRBV2 with TRBJ2-1; the D gene is possibly TRBD2 (6 bases). The CDR3 loop spans 14 amino acids. Germline CDR1 is SNHLY and CDR2 is FYNNEI. V lost 6 bases to trimming and J lost 0 bases, with 9 bases between them. CDR3 protein: CASRDGSSYNEQFF. CDR3 coding DNA: TGTGCCAGCAGAGACGGGAGCTCCTACAATGAGCAGTTCTTC. Looking up the rest from reference TRBV2 and TRBJ2-1 gives the full variable domain: EPEVTQTPSHQVTQMGQEVILRCVPISNHLYFYWYRQILGQKVEFLVSFYNNEISEKSEIFDDQFSVERPDGSNFTLKIRSTKLEDSAMYFCASRDGSSYNEQFFGPGTRLTVL.

On this clone: The sample holds other DNA sequences that translate to the same CDR3. The V call is TRBV6-5, the J call TRBJ2-7; TRBD1 matches 12 bases. Germline V gene data show CDR1 as MNHEY and CDR2 as SVGAGI. This CDR3 region has 14 residues. The J segment lost 7 bases and the V segment lost 6 bases, leaving 7 bases of the junction unmatched. This chain's CDR3 is CASSYGTGGDEQYF. The CDR3 nucleotides are TGTGCCAGCAGCTACGGGACAGGGGGCGATGAGCAGTACTTC.

V usage is TRBV7-3 and J usage is TRBJ1-3; 8 bases are shared with TRBD1. CDR1 and CDR2 (germline): SGHTA, FQGTGA. The junction had 7 bases not matched to a gene; V was cut back by 5 bases and J by 4 bases. This CDR3 comprises 15 residues. The CDR3 sequence is CASSHQTGEGNTIYF. The CDR3, as DNA: TGTGCCAGCAGCCACCAGACAGGGGAAGGAAACACCATATATTTT.

The chain couples TRBV18 to TRBJ2-7; TRBD1 is a possible D gene (5 bases). Germline V lookup: CDR1 KGHSH, CDR2 LQKENI. The CDR3 spans 16 residues. Trimming removed 6 bases at V and 1 base at J, with 19 bases between. CDR3 DNA: TGTGCCAGCTCTTCCAAGGATACAGGAGCTTCCTACGAGCAGTACTTC. Translation gives CASSSKDTGASYEQYF.

The rearrangement uses TRBV28 and TRBJ2-5, with D maybe TRBD1 (6 bases). CDR3 size: 15 residues. CDR1 is MDHEN and CDR2 is SYDVKM in the germline V gene. Trimming took off 3 bases at V and 5 bases at J, with 16 bases between the two ends. CDR3: CASSFTGQIQETQYF. CDR3 bases: TGTGCCAGCAGTTTCACTGGACAGATTCAGGAGACCCAGTACTTC.

The rearrangement links TRBV27 to TRBJ2-1, with D maybe TRBD1 (6 bases). The germline gives CDR1 MNHEY, CDR2 SMNVEV (reference sequence). The germline V and J ends were trimmed by 1 base and 7 bases, with 8 bases remaining between them. The CDR3 is made up of 13 amino acids. This CDR3 reads CASSLFQGNEQFF. CDR3 coding DNA: TGTGCCAGCAGTTTATTCCAGGGGAATGAGCAGTTCTTC.

This rearrangement joins TRBV10-3 to TRBJ1-2; no clear D. Trimming removed 4 bases from V and 3 bases from J, with 12 bases in between. Germline V lookup: CDR1 ENHRY, CDR2 SYGVKD. The CDR3 totals 14 residues. The CDR3 nucleotides are TGTGCCATCAGTGCGGAGGGTACCCACTATGGCTACACCTTC. Amino acid sequence: CAISAEGTHYGYTF.

The chain uses TRBV5-1 and TRBJ2-2; 8 bases are shared with TRBD2. The V gene end was trimmed by 0 bases and the J gene end by 0 bases; junction bases not matched to a gene: 7. Germline V gene lookup returns CDR1 SGHRS and CDR2 YFSETQ. This CDR3 is built from 18 residues. CDR3 coding DNA: TGCGCCAGCAGCTTGGTGTTACCTAGCGGGCCGAACACCGGGGAGCTGTTTTTT. Translation: CASSLVLPSGPNTGELFF.

As regards this clone: Different DNA sequences within this sample yield the same CDR3. V gene TRBV27 combines with J gene TRBJ1-1, with D possibly being TRBD1 (6 bases). The V and J ends lost 5 bases and 4 bases respectively, with 8 bases between them. Germline assignment: CDR1 MNHEY and CDR2 SMNVEV (reference sequence). The CDR3 runs to 12 residues. The CDR3 region has the DNA TGTGCCAGCAGTACAGGGTCCACTGAAGCTTTCTTT. Its protein product is CASSTGSTEAFF.

The chain uses TRBV11-2 and TRBJ2-1; D might be TRBD2 (5 bases). The CDR3 runs to 11 residues. The germline V gene has CDR1 SGHAT and CDR2 FQNNGV. V shed 5 bases and J shed 9 bases, with 8 bases lying between them. CDR3: CASSHGVEQFF. The CDR3 DNA reads TGTGCCAGCAGCCACGGGGTTGAGCAGTTCTTC.

The chain uses TRBV28 and TRBJ2-3, with TRBD2 matching over 13 bases. V lost 6 bases, J lost 4 bases, and 4 bases stayed unmatched. The CDR3 covers 15 residues. Germline values: CDR1 MDHEN, CDR2 SYDVKM. This CDR3 reads CASSLGLAGADTQYF. The DNA of the CDR3 is TGTGCCAGCAGCCTAGGACTAGCGGGAGCAGATACGCAGTATTTT. The full variable domain, rest sourced from reference TRBV28 and TRBJ2-3, is DVKVTQSSRYLVKRTGEKVFLECVQDMDHENMFWYRQDPGLGLRLIYFSYDVKMKEKGDIPEGYSVSREKKERFSLILESASTNQTSMYLCASSLGLAGADTQYFGPGTRLTVL.

This chain uses TRBV29-1 with TRBJ1-1, with D possibly TRBD1 on 6 matching bases. The V end lost 7 bases, the J end lost 0 bases, and 9 bases lay between the germline ends. This CDR3 has 12 residues. Germline-derived CDR1 and CDR2 are SQVTM and ANQGSEA. CDR3 in amino acids: CSAGQLNTEAFF. The CDR3 DNA is TGCAGCGCCGGACAGCTGAACACTGAAGCTTTCTTT.

This clone was seen a handful of times. This chain connects TRBV25-1 to TRBJ2-3; TRBD1 matches at 8 bases. The CDR3 loop spans 16 amino acids. Germline lookup yields CDR1 MGHDK and CDR2 SYGVNS. With 0 bases clipped from V and 2 bases from J, the junction kept 4 bases outside the gene matches. The CDR3 DNA is TGTGCCAGCAGTGAATATCTGACAGGGGACACAGATACGCAGTATTTT. Amino acids: CASSEYLTGDTDTQYF.

Written as DNA, the CDR3 is TGTGCCAGTCCCTTAGAGACCCAGTACTTC. Translated, it gives CASPLETQYF. The chain combines TRBV27 with TRBJ2-5, with D uncertain. The CDR3 spans 10 residues. The V and J ends lost 9 bases and 4 bases respectively, with 6 bases between them. CDR1 is MNHEY and CDR2 is SMNVEV in the germline V gene (reference sequence).

The CDR3 DNA sequence: TGTGCCAGCAGCCCTGGACAGGTCGGCTACACCTTC. This gives the protein CASSPGQVGYTF. The V gene is TRBV6-1, the J gene TRBJ1-2, with 7 bases aligning to TRBD1. The CDR3 loop spans 12 amino acids. The V segment lost 6 bases and the J segment 8 bases; nucleotides outside the gene matches: 6. Germline V gene data show CDR1 as MNHNS and CDR2 as SASEGT.

V is TRBV7-3 and J is TRBJ2-3, with 11 bases lining up with TRBD2. Unmatched junction bases numbered 10, after V lost 4 bases and J lost 4 bases. This CDR3 region has 17 residues. Per the germline V gene, CDR1 is SGHTA and CDR2 is FQGTGA. CDR3 sequence reads: CASSSMPGLAVADTQYF. CDR3 nucleotides: TGTGCCAGCAGCTCAATGCCGGGACTAGCGGTCGCAGATACGCAGTATTTT.

The chain couples TRBV29-1 to TRBJ2-5; D uncertain. Germline V CDR1 and CDR2: SQVTM, ANQGSEA. Trimming stripped 4 bases from V and 2 bases from J, with 8 bases between. The CDR3 length is 12 residues. CDR3 residues: CSVAPGQETQYF. The CDR3 DNA reads TGCAGCGTTGCCCCAGGACAAGAGACCCAGTACTTC. The whole variable domain, remainder taken from reference TRBV29-1 and TRBJ2-5, is SAVISQKPSRDICQRGTSLTIQCQVDSQVTMMFWYRQQPGQSLTLIATANQGSEATYESGFVIDKFPISRPNLTFSTLTVSNMSPEDSSIYLCSVAPGQETQYFGPGTRLLVL.